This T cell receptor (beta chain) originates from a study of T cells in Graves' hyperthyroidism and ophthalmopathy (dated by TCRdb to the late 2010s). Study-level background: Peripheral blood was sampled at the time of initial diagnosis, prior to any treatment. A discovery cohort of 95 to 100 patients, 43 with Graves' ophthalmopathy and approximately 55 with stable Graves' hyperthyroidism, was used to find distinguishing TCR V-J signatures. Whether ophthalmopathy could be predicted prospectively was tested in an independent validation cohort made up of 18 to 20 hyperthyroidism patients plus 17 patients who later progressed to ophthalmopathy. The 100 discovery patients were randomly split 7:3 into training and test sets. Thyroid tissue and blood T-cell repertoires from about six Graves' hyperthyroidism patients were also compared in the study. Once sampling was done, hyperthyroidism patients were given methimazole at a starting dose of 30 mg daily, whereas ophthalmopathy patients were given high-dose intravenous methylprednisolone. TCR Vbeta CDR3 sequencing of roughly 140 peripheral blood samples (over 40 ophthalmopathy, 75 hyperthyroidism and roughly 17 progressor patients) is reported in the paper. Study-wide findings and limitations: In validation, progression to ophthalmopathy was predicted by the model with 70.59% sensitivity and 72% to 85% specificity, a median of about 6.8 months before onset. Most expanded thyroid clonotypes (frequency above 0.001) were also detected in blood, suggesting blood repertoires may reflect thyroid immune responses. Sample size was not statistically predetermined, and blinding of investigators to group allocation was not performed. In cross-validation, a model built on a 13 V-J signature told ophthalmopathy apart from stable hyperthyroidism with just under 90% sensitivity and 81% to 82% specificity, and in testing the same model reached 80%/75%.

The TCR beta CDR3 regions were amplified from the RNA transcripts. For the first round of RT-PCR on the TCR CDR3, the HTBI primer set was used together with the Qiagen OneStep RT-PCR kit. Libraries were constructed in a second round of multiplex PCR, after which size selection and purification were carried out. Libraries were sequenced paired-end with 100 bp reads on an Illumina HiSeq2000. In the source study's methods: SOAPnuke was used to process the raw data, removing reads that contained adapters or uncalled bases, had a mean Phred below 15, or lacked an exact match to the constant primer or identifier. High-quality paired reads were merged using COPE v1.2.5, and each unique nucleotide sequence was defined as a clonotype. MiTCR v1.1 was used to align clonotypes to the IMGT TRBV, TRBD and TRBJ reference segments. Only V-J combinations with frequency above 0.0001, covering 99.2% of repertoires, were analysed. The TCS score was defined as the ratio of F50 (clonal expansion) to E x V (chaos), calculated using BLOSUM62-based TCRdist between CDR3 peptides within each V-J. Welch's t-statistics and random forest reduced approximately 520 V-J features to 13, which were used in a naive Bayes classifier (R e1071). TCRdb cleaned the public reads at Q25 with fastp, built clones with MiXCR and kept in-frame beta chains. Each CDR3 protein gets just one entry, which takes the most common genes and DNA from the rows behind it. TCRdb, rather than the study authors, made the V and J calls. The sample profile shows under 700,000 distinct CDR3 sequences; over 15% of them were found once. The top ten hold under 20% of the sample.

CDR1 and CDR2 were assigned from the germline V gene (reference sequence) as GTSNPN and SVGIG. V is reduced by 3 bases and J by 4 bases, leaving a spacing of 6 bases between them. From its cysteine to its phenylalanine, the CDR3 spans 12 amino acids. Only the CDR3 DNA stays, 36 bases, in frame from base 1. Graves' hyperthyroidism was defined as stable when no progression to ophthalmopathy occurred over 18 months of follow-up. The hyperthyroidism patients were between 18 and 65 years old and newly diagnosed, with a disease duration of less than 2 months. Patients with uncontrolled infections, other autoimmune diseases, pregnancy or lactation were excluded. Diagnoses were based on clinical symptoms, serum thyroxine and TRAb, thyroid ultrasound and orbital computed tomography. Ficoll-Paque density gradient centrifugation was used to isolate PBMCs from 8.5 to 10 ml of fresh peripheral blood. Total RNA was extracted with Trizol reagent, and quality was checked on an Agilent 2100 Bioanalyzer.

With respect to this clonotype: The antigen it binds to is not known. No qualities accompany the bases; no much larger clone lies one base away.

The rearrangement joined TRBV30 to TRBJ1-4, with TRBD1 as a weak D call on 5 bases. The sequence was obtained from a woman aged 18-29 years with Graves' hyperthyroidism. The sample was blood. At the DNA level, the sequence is TGTGCCTGGAGCGGGGGTAATGAAAAACTGTTTTTT. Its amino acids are CAWSGGNEKLFF.